The 5 T cell receptor beta chains reported below all come from one sample, sequenced in a study of T cells in Graves' hyperthyroidism and ophthalmopathy. The CDR3 regions of TCR beta were amplified from RNA transcripts. A first-round RT-PCR of the TCR CDR3 used the HTBI primer set. TCRdb used MiXCR to reprocess the multiplex PCR reads, holding one entry per CDR3 protein. This sample yields 370,000 or so distinct CDR3 sequences, of which 15% to 18% are seen a single time; 25% to 35% belongs to the top ten. Sequencing was done on a sample of blood. The receptor source for this set is a woman under 30 with Graves' hyperthyroidism that later progressed to Graves' ophthalmopathy.

Concerning this clonotype itself: Because the CDR3's place on the DNA is in doubt, the DNA is left out and the CDR3 is given as listed by TCRdb. The V gene is TRBV7-3, the J gene TRBJ1-2; the D segment call TRBD1 is taken from the table without a DNA check. Germline V lookup: CDR1 SGHTA, CDR2 FQGTGA. The CDR3 is made up of 15 amino acids, end residues included. The CDR3 sequence is CASSFGQGTNYGYAF.

This clonotype has just a few counts. This chain links TRBV20-1 with TRBJ1-4, with D perhaps matching TRBD1 (5 bases). The germline V and J ends were trimmed by 3 bases and 8 bases, with 13 bases remaining between them. Germline V CDR1 and CDR2: DFQATT, SNEGSKA (reference sequence). The CDR3 length is 13 residues. CDR3 region: CSARMGVGEKLFF. CDR3 nucleotide sequence: TGCAGTGCTAGGATGGGGGTAGGAGAAAAACTGTTTTTT.

This clonotype was recorded at least ten times. The chain couples TRBV13 to TRBJ2-1, with TRBD2 matching 10 bases. Germline assignment: CDR1 PRHDT and CDR2 FYEKMQ (reference sequence). Trimming removed 4 bases from V and 7 bases from J; junction bases left unmatched: 16. There are 18 residues in the CDR3. This CDR3 is CASSSIMSLLAGRNEQFF. The CDR3 bases are TGTGCCAGCAGCTCGATAATGAGTTTACTAGCGGGGCGAAATGAGCAGTTCTTC. Together with reference TRBV13 and TRBJ2-1, the CDR3 gives the full variable domain: AAGVIQSPRHLIKEKRETATLKCYPIPRHDTVYWYQQGPGQDPQFLISFYEKMQSDKGSIPDRFSAQQFSDYHSELNMSSLELGDSALYFCASSSIMSLLAGRNEQFFGPGTRLTVL.

In its sample, this clonotype was seen a few times. The chain uses TRBV19 and TRBJ2-7, with D possibly TRBD1 on 5 matching bases. Germline-derived CDR1 and CDR2 are LNHDA and SQIVND (reference sequence). Trimming left V 5 bases short and J 4 bases short, with 12 bases between. The CDR3 is 13 amino acids. CDR3 bases: TGTGCCAGTAGTGTTCGGCCAGGGTACGAGCAGTACTTC. This codes for CASSVRPGYEQYF.

This clonotype came up a few times. The gene calls are TRBV20-1 and TRBJ2-1; 9 nucleotides align to TRBD2. Looked up from germline, CDR1 is DFQATT and CDR2 is SNEGSKA (reference sequence). V gave up 3 bases and J gave up 1 base; unmatched junction bases: 16. The CDR3 is 19 residues long. The CDR3 DNA sequence: TGCAGTGCTAGGGTTCGGCCTTGCGGGAGGGTGGGGTCCTACAATGAGCAGTTCTTC. Residues: CSARVRPCGRVGSYNEQFF.